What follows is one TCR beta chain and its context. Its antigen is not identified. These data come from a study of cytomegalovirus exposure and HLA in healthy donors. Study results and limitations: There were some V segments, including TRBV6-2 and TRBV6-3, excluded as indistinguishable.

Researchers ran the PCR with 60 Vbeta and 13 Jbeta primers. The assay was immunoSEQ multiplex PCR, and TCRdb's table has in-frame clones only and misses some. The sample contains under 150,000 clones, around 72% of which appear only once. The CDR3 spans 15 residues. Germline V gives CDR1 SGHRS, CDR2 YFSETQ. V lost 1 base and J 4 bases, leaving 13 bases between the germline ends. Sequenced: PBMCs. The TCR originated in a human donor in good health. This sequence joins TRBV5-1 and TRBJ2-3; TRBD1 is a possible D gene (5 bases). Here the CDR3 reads CASSLLGLVADTQYF. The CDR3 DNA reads TGCGCCAGCAGCTTGTTGGGGCTGGTCGCAGATACGCAGTATTTT.